This is a list of T cell receptor beta chains from one sample in a study of regulatory T cells in long-lasting Graves disease. One entry per CDR3 protein results from TCRdb running MiXCR on the multiplex PCR reads. The profile shows about 620,000 distinct CDR3 sequences, less than 20% of them singletons. This same sample was also taken into another study, of T cells in Graves' hyperthyroidism and ophthalmopathy.

The sequencing here drew on peripheral blood mononuclear cells (PBMCs), taken at new diagnosis, from a patient treated with antithyroid drugs. All receptors derive from a woman aged 30 to 39 with Graves disease. CDR3s include the opening cysteine and the closing phenylalanine or tryptophan. The D gene is left open where the match is weak. Clone size is given for some rows only: seen once, a few or many times, or a class if the clone is expanded.

J | D | size | V | CDR3 | DNA
TRBJ1-3 | NA | NA | TRBV6-1 | CASSEYRSSGNTIYF | TGTGCCAGCAGTGAATACAGGAGCTCTGGAAACACCATATATTTT
TRBJ2-7 | TRBD2 | NA | TRBV27 | CASRSSGSLYEQYF | TGTGCCAGCAGATCTAGCGGGAGTCTCTACGAGCAGTACTTC
TRBJ1-5 | TRBD1 | many | TRBV20-1 | CSARGRGREPQHF | TGCAGTGCTAGGGGTAGGGGGCGGGAGCCCCAGCATTTT
TRBJ1-4 | NA | NA | TRBV5-1 | CASSAERRDEKLFF | TGCGCCAGCAGCGCCGAAAGAAGGGATGAAAAACTGTTTTTT
TRBJ1-5 | TRBD1 | NA | TRBV2 | CASLGEGASPQHF | TGTGCCAGCCTAGGAGAGGGGGCATCGCCCCAGCATTTT
TRBJ1-6 | TRBD1 | many | TRBV28 | CASTPGTGNSPLHF | TGTGCCAGCACCCCCGGGACAGGGAATTCACCCCTCCACTTT
TRBJ1-1 | NA | many | TRBV7-2 | CASSLASAPNTEAFF | TGTGCCAGCAGCTTAGCATCGGCCCCGAACACTGAAGCTTTCTTT
TRBJ1-3 | NA | few | TRBV6-9 | CASSYTGASGNTIYF | TGTGCCAGCAGTTATACGGGGGCCTCTGGAAACACCATATATTTT
TRBJ2-1 | NA | many | TRBV7-3 | CASSFRVKSNEQFF | TGTGCCAGCAGCTTTCGGGTAAAAAGTAATGAGCAGTTCTTC
TRBJ2-2 | NA | few | TRBV7-9 | CASSSQGHTGELFF | TGTGCCAGCAGCTCTCAGGGTCACACCGGGGAGCTGTTTTTT
TRBJ1-1 | NA | many | TRBV12-3/TRBV12-4 | CASSSPASMNTEAFF | TGTGCCAGCAGTTCGCCCGCTTCCATGAACACTGAAGCTTTCTTT
TRBJ2-5 | NA | many | TRBV7-3 | CASSQRTAGLDSQYF | TGTGCCAGCAGCCAAAGGACAGCTGGCCTTGACTCCCAGTACTTC
TRBJ1-1 | NA | many | TRBV5-8 | CASSLYFADTEAFF | TGTGCCAGCAGCTTGTACTTCGCGGACACTGAAGCTTTCTTT
TRBJ2-1 | TRBD2 | many | TRBV11-2 | CASSKGGRAQSREQFF | TGTGCCAGCAGTAAAGGCGGGAGGGCCCAGAGTAGAGAGCAGTTCTTC
TRBJ2-7 | NA | NA | TRBV6-1 | CASISLDRVIYEQYF | TGTGCCAGCATCAGTTTGGACAGAGTCATCTACGAGCAGTACTTC
TRBJ1-5 | NA | many | TRBV12-3/TRBV12-4 | CASSLKASPDQPQHF | TGTGCCAGCAGTTTAAAGGCCAGCCCGGATCAGCCCCAGCATTTT
TRBJ1-5 | TRBD1 | few | TRBV12-3/TRBV12-4 | CASSVQGAKSQPQHF | TGTGCCAGCAGTGTACAGGGGGCCAAGAGCCAGCCCCAGCATTTT
TRBJ2-1 | TRBD1 | few | TRBV6-1 | CASWSQGARYNEQFF | TGTGCCAGTTGGTCACAGGGGGCTCGTTATAATGAGCAGTTCTTC
TRBJ2-5 | TRBD2 | NA | TRBV9 | CASSFLPGLAGGEQYF | TGTGCCAGCAGCTTCCTCCCGGGACTAGCGGGAGGTGAGCAGTACTTC
TRBJ2-7 | TRBD1 | many | TRBV19 | CASSAYIAGGEQYF | TGTGCCAGTAGTGCCTACATCGCAGGGGGCGAGCAGTACTTC
TRBJ1-5 | NA | few | TRBV6-5 | CASSYSRGGQPQHF | TGTGCCAGCAGTTACTCGCGGGGTGGGCAGCCCCAGCATTTT
TRBJ2-3 | TRBD2 | many | TRBV29-1 | CSVNWGTRTDTQYF | TGCAGCGTCAACTGGGGGACTAGAACAGATACGCAGTATTTT
TRBJ2-3 | TRBD2 | many | TRBV24-1 | CATSDPLAGGTGNTQYF | TGTGCCACCAGTGACCCTTTAGCGGGAGGGACGGGGAATACGCAGTATTTT
TRBJ2-7 | NA | many | TRBV20-1 | CSARRAAGTGFYEQYF | TGCAGTGCTAGAAGGGCGGCGGGAACTGGGTTTTACGAGCAGTACTTC
TRBJ2-6 | NA | few | TRBV7-2 | CASSLFGAGANVLTF | TGTGCCAGCAGCTTGTTTGGGGCTGGGGCCAACGTCCTGACTTTC
TRBJ2-7 | TRBD1 | many | TRBV2 | CASTPPGTVKYEQYF | TGTGCCAGCACCCCACCCGGGACAGTCAAATACGAGCAGTACTTC
TRBJ2-1 | NA | NA | TRBV18 | CASSSSYQGYNEQFF | TGTGCCAGCTCGTCCTCCTACCAGGGGTACAATGAGCAGTTCTTC
TRBJ2-2 | NA | NA | TRBV9 | CASSAFLDRHTGELFF | TGTGCCAGCAGCGCCTTTCTTGACAGACACACCGGGGAGCTGTTTTTT
TRBJ2-7 | TRBD2 | NA | TRBV4-2 | CASSQLAGGFREQYF | TGTGCCAGCAGCCAACTAGCGGGAGGGTTCCGGGAGCAGTACTTC
TRBJ2-7 | TRBD2 | many | TRBV6-1 | CASSEAHPSGSSYEQYF | TGTGCCAGCAGCGAAGCCCACCCTAGCGGGAGCTCCTACGAGCAGTACTTC
TRBJ2-7 | TRBD2 | NA | TRBV20-1 | CSAKRDAISYEQYF | TGCAGTGCTAAGCGGGATGCCATATCCTACGAGCAGTACTTC
TRBJ2-7 | NA | few | TRBV14 | CANSHLPRYEQYF | TGTGCCAACAGCCACCTACCCAGGTACGAGCAGTACTTC
TRBJ1-5 | NA | many | TRBV12-3/TRBV12-4 | CASSLVTGPSNQPQHF | TGTGCCAGCAGTTTGGTTACAGGCCCGAGCAATCAGCCCCAGCATTTT
TRBJ2-3 | NA | NA | TRBV28 | CASSLSLGDYNFPGDTQYF | TGTGCCAGCAGTTTAAGTCTGGGAGACTACAATTTTCCGGGAGATACGCAGTATTTT
TRBJ2-4 | NA | many | TRBV2 | CASSEAGGLAKNIQYF | TGTGCCAGCAGTGAAGCTGGGGGCTTAGCCAAAAACATTCAGTACTTC
TRBJ1-6 | NA | few | TRBV18 | CASSPLRDGAAPLHF | TGTGCCAGCTCACCATTGAGGGATGGCGCGGCACCCCTCCACTTT
TRBJ2-3 | TRBD1 | NA | TRBV7-9 | CASSRTGGLTDTQYF | TGTGCCAGCAGCCGGACAGGGGGGCTCACAGATACGCAGTATTTT
TRBJ2-7 | NA | many | TRBV28 | CASSLPLTYEQYF | TGTGCCAGCAGTTTACCCCTTACCTACGAGCAGTACTTC
TRBJ2-1 | TRBD2 | few | TRBV14 | CATSRWETSGRGNEQFF | TGTGCCACCAGTCGATGGGAGACTAGCGGGAGGGGCAATGAGCAGTTCTTC
TRBJ1-5 | NA | many | TRBV6-2/TRBV6-3 | CASSDNQPQHF | TGTGCCAGCAGTGACAATCAGCCCCAGCATTTT
TRBJ2-1 | NA | NA | TRBV20-1 | CSARSTVLQLTYEQFF | TGCAGTGCTAGATCGACAGTTCTCCAGTTAACTTATGAGCAGTTCTTC
TRBJ1-5 | NA | many | TRBV20-1 | CSARDQGKGYNNQPQHF | TGCAGTGCTAGAGATCAGGGGAAGGGATATAACAATCAGCCCCAGCATTTT
TRBJ2-3 | TRBD1 | NA | TRBV20-1 | CSATPRTGATDTQYF | TGCAGTGCTACACCAAGAACAGGGGCCACAGATACGCAGTATTTT
TRBJ2-7 | NA | NA | TRBV18 | CASPPDSGELYEQYF | TGTGCCAGCCCGCCGGACAGCGGGGAGCTCTACGAGCAGTACTTC
TRBJ2-2 | TRBD1 | NA | TRBV13 | CASSPKTGGARSTGELFF | TGTGCCAGCAGCCCCAAGACAGGGGGCGCCCGTAGCACCGGGGAGCTGTTTTTT
TRBJ1-2 | NA | many | TRBV12-3/TRBV12-4 | CASSLRPTSGSYGYTF | TGTGCCAGCAGTCTTAGACCTACCTCGGGATCCTATGGCTACACCTTC